This TCR beta chain was captured in a study of shared clonotypes between healthy human individuals. Study-wide results and caveats: Approximately 5.3% was the fraction of naive CD4 clonotypes found shared across a few donors.

Trimming left V 3 bases short and J 2 bases short, with 13 bases between. Germline CDR1 reads SGHDN; CDR2 reads FVKESK. The CDR3 extends over 15 amino acids. Notes on this clone: No antigen is known for it.

Naive CD8 populations comprised CD45RO-negative cells positively selected for CCR7, excluding terminally differentiated effector memory CD45RA+ cells. Here immunoSEQ multiplex PCR was the method, and the copy in TCRdb shows in-frame clones only, minus some. This table has approximately 2,200,000 clones, approximately 94% appearing once. J is TRBJ1-1 and V is TRBV14; D is possibly TRBD1 (5 bases). The receptor was derived from a man aged 18 to 30 in good health. Some clones in this sample may be carry-over from other donors' samples. The sample comprised naive CD8+ T cells from PBMCs. CDR3 sequence: CASSHYRSLNTEAFF. CDR3 DNA sequence: TGTGCCAGCAGCCATTACAGGAGCCTAAACACTGAAGCTTTCTTT.